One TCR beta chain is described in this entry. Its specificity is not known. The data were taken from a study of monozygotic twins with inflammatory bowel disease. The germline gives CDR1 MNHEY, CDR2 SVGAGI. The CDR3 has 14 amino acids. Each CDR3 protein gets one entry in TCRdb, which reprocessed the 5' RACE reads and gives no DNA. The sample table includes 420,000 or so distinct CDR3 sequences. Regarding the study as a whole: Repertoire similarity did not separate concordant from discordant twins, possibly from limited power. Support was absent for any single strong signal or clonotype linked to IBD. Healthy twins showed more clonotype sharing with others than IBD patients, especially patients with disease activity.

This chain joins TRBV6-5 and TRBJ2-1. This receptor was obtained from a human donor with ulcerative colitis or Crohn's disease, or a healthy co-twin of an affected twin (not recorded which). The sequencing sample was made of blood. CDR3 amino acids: CASSYPNLFDEQFF.